The clone carrying this T cell receptor beta chain was picked up one time. The sample comes from a study of blood T cell repertoires in COVID-19. Enrollment of patients from Seattle took place during active infection, with longitudinal follow-up. TCRdb's copy holds only in-frame clones and misses some; the assay was immunoSEQ multiplex PCR. The repertoire holds about 210,000 clones, with roughly 85% as singletons. Germline CDR1 reads MNHEY; CDR2 reads SVGAGI. Trimming removed 5 bases from V and 7 bases from J; junction bases left unmatched: 10. The length of the CDR3 is 14 residues. Sequencing was performed on peripheral blood. The chain links TRBV6-5 to TRBJ1-2, with 7 bases lining up with TRBD1. The TCR sequence derives from a woman in her 70s with COVID-19, enrolled during active disease. The DNA for the CDR3 is TGTGCCAGCAGTCACGACAGGGCGAATGGTGGCTACACCTTC. This translates into CASSHDRANGGYTF.